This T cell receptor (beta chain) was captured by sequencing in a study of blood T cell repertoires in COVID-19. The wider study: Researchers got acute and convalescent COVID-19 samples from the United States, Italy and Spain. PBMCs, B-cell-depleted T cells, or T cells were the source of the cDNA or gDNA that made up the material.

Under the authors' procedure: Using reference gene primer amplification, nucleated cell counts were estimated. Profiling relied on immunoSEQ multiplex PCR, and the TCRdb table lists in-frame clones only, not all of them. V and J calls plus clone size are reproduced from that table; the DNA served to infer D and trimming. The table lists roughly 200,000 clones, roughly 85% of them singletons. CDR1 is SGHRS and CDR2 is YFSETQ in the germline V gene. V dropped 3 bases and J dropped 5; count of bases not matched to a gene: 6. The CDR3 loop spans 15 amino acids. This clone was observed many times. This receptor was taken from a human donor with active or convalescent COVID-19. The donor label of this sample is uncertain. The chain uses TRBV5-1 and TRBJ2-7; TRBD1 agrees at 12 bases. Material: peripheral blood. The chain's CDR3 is CASSSRGQGANEQYF. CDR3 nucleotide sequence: TGCGCCAGCAGCTCGCGGGGACAGGGGGCGAACGAGCAGTACTTC.